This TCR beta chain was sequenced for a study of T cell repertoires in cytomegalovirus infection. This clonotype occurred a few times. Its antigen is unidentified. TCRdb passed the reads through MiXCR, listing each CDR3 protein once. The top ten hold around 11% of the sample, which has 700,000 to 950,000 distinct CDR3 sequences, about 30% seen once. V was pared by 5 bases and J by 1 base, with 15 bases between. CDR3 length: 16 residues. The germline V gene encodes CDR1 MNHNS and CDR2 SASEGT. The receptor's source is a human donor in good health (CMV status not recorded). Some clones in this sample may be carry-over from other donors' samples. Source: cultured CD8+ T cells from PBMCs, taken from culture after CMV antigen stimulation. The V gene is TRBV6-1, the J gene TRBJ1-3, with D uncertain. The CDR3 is CASSWRAPDSGNTIYF. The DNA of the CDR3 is TGTGCCAGCAGTTGGAGAGCCCCCGATTCTGGAAACACCATATATTTT.